One TCR beta chain is described in this entry. The target antigen is unknown. A universal primer site and UMIs were added as TCR cDNA was made by 5'RACE template switching. TCRdb reanalysed the 5' RACE reads using MiXCR and keeps one entry per CDR3 protein. The table shows about 550,000 distinct CDR3 sequences, with roughly 19% occurring only once. This record comes from a study of T cells after yellow fever vaccination. Study-wide results and limits: Most primary-vaccination clones recurred post-booster (about 96% CD4, over 70% CD8). Contaminants from the bulk population, in the form of abundant clonotypes, could be found in FACS-sorted repertoires. Researchers report a weaker secondary response that nonetheless peaked faster, day 5 versus 15.

V trimming: 8 bases; J trimming: 3 bases; junction bases outside the gene matches: 10. Germline CDR1 and CDR2: MNHEY and SVGEGT. The CDR3 length is 14 residues. The chain is built from TRBV6-2 or TRBV6-3 and TRBJ2-7; 7 bases agree with TRBD2. The receptor was isolated from a man aged 25-45 years who received the YFV17D yellow fever vaccine. Material: PBMCs, obtained 15 days after the yellow fever booster vaccination. The CDR3 DNA is TGTGCCAGCCTCCAGGGATGGGAGGGCTACGAGCAGTACTTC. This gives the protein CASLQGWEGYEQYF.